This T cell receptor (beta chain) is from a study of shared clonotypes between healthy human individuals. Study results and limitations: An effect of sequencing depth on clonotype sharing among donors was expected. Owing to a small donor count, the genetic and exposure-history diversity represented was limited.

Genomic DNA (from each subset) was split evenly across several immunoSEQ plates. The authors ran unsorted PBMC replicate PCRs on 250 to 350 ng DNA, 25,000 to 35,000 T cell genomes. The data were produced by immunoSEQ multiplex PCR, yet TCRdb's version contains in-frame clones alone and is incomplete. The table lists about 510,000 clones, approximately 85% of them singletons. Per the germline V gene, CDR1 is SGHRS and CDR2 is YFSETQ. This CDR3 is built from 16 residues. V dropped 4 bases and J dropped 5; count of bases not matched to a gene: 9. On this clone itself: Its matching antigen is unknown.

The TCR was taken from a woman between 40 and 50 years old in good health. Some clones in this sample may be carry-over from other donors' samples. The chain has TRBV5-1 and TRBJ2-5, with 12 bases fitting TRBD2. The sequencing sample was made of PBMCs. The CDR3 nucleotides read TGCGCCAGCAGCAAGCTAGCGGGAGGGCCGGGGGAGACCCAGTACTTC. Residues: CASSKLAGGPGETQYF.